This T cell receptor beta chain was sequenced during a study of cytomegalovirus exposure and HLA in healthy donors. Primers included in the PCR were 60 Vbeta and 13 Jbeta primers. The repertoire was sequenced with immunoSEQ multiplex PCR; TCRdb's copy has only in-frame clones and lacks some. There are roughly 260,000 clones in the sample; approximately 84% occur only once, and roughly 2% lies in the top ten. General study points: The HLA-A and HLA-B alleles of most subjects were reportedly predicted accurately from TCR beta sequences.

Nominally healthy donors were sampled, though unrecorded immune exposures were likely. About this clone itself: Its specificity is not known.

This TCR came from a woman aged 40 to 55 in good health and CMV-seropositive. The sample comprised PBMCs.

As DNA, the CDR3 is TGTGCCAGCAGTCGCAGGGGGCTGGGGAGCAATCAGCCCCAGCATTTT. This translates into CASSRRGLGSNQPQHF. The chain employs TRBV2 and TRBJ1-5; TRBD1 aligns across 8 bases. The CDR3 has 16 amino acids. Germline V gene sequence: CDR1 SNHLY, CDR2 FYNNEI. V lost 5 bases, J lost 1 base, and 7 bases stayed unmatched.